This record looks at one TCR beta chain sequence and its context. Antigen unknown. Sequencing targeted TCR beta in blood CD8+ and CD4+ T cells. Negative isolation was applied to CD8+ and CD4+ T cells, and FACS enrichment was applied to TEMRA cells. The sample belongs to a study of CD8 T cells in Susac syndrome. Overall study findings and caveats: The authors found no clonal expansion in Susac syndrome CD4+ T cell repertoires.

RNA was extracted with the RNeasy kit, and a quantity of roughly 0.5 to 1 ug was reverse transcribed using random hexamers. The TCR beta CDR3 was amplified by immunoSEQ multiplex PCR across 54 Vbeta, 13 Jbeta. MiXCR was run by TCRdb on the immunoSEQ multiplex PCR reads, yielding one entry per CDR3 protein. The table records a few hundred thousand distinct CDR3 sequences, around 93% of them present only once. CDR1 is LGHDT, CDR2 YNNKEL, per germline (reference sequence). V dropped 3 bases and J dropped 3 bases, with 5 bases sitting between them. The CDR3 is 12 residues long. Sample: CD4+ T cells from PBMCs. This chain links TRBV3-1 with TRBJ1-1; no clear D. The sequence was collected from a human donor with Susac syndrome. The CDR3 loop is CASSQGDTEAFF. The CDR3 coding sequence is TGTGCCAGCAGCCAGGGAGACACTGAAGCTTTCTTT.